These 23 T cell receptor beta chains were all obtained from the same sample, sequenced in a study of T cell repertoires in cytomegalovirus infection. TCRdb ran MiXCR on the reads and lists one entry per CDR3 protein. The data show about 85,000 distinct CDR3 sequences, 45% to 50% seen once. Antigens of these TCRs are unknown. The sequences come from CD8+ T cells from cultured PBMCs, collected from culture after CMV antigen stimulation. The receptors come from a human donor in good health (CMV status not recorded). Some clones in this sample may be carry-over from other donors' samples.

The CDR3 coding sequence is TGTGCCAGCAGCTTGGCGGGGGGGGGGCCGGGGCAGTATTTT. Translation gives CASSLAGGGPGQYF. The chain recombines TRBV11-2 with TRBJ2-3; 9 bases agree with TRBD2. The CDR3 is made up of 14 amino acids. V lost 3 bases and J lost 11; bases outside the gene matches: 9. CDR1 is SGHAT, CDR2 FQNNGV, per germline.

Written as DNA, the CDR3 is TGTGCCATCAGCGAGAGTGCCGAGAACACAGATACGCAGTATTTT. This translates into CAISESAENTDTQYF. J is TRBJ2-3 and V is TRBV10-3; no reliable D call. CDR3 length equals 15 residues. Between the trimmed V and J ends, which lost 6 bases and 2 bases, there was a span of 15 bases. The germline CDR1 and CDR2 sequences are ENHRY and SYGVKD.

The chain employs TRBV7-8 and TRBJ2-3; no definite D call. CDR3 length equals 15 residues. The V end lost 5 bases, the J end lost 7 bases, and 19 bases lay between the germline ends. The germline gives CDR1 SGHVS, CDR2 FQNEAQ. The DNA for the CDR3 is TGTGCCAGCAGCCTTCCGGTACATGGCCCCAATACGCAGTATTTT. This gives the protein CASSLPVHGPNTQYF.

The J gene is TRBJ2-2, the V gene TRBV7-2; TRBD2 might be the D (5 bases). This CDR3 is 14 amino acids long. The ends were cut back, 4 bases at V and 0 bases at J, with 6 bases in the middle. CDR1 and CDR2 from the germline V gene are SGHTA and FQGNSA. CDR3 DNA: TGTGCCAGCAGCTGGGGAGCGAACACCGGGGAGCTGTTTTTT. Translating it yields CASSWGANTGELFF.

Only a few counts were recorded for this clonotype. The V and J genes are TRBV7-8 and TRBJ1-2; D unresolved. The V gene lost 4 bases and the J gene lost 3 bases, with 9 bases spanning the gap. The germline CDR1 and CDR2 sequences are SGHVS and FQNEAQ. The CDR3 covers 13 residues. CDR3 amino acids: CASSSAGDYGYTF. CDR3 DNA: TGTGCCAGCAGCTCTGCAGGAGACTATGGCTACACCTTC.

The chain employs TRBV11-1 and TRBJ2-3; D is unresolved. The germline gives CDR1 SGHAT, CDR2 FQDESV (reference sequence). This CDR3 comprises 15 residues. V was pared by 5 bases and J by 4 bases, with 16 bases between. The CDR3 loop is CASSPTMRSADTQYF. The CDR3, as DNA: TGTGCCAGCAGCCCAACTATGAGGAGCGCAGATACGCAGTATTTT. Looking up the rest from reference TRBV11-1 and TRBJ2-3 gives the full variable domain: EAEVAQSPRYKITEKSQAVAFWCDPISGHATLYWYRQILGQGPELLVQFQDESVVDDSQLPKDRFSAERLKGVDSTLKIQPAELGDSAMYLCASSPTMRSADTQYFGPGTRLTVL.

CDR3 in amino acids: CASSLGDREAFF. In nucleotides, the CDR3 is TGCGCCAGCAGCTTGGGGGACAGGGAAGCTTTCTTT. V gene TRBV5-1 combines with J gene TRBJ1-1; 8 bases line up with TRBD1. Germline V gene data show CDR1 as SGHRS and CDR2 as YFSETQ. J gave up 8 bases and V 0 bases, and 0 bases lay outside the gene matches. The CDR3 has 12 amino acids.

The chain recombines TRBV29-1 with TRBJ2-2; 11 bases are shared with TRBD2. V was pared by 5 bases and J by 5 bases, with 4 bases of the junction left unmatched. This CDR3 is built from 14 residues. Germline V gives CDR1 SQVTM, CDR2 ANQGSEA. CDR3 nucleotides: TGCAGCGTTACTAGCGGGAGTAGTACCGGGGAGCTGTTTTTT. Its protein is CSVTSGSSTGELFF.

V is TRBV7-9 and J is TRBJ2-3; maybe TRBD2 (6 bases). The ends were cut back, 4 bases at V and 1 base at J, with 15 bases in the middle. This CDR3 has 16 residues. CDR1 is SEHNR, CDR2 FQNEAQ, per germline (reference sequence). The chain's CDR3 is CASSSLRDLGTDTQYF. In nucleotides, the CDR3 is TGTGCCAGCAGCTCACTTCGGGACTTGGGCACAGATACGCAGTATTTT.

The DNA of the CDR3 is TGTGCCAGCAGCTTAGCGCGGGGGGGCCCCGGGGAGCTGTTTTTT. Residues: CASSLARGGPGELFF. The chain links TRBV11-2 to TRBJ2-2, with 9 bases lining up with TRBD2. The J segment lost 6 bases and the V segment lost 1 base, leaving 3 bases of the junction unmatched. The CDR3 is made up of 15 amino acids. The germline gives CDR1 SGHAT, CDR2 FQNNGV.

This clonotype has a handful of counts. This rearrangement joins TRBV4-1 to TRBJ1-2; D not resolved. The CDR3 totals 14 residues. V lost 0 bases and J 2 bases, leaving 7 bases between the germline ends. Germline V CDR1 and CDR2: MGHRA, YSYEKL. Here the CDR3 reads CASSQDQANYGYTF. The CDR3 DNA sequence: TGCGCCAGCAGCCAAGATCAGGCGAACTATGGCTACACCTTC.

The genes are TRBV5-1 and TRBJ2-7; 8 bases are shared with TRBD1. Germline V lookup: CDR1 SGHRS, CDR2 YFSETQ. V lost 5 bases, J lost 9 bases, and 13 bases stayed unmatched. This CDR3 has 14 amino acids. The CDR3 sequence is CASSRDRRAPGQYF. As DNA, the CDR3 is TGCGCCAGCAGTCGGGACAGGAGGGCCCCGGGGCAGTACTTC.

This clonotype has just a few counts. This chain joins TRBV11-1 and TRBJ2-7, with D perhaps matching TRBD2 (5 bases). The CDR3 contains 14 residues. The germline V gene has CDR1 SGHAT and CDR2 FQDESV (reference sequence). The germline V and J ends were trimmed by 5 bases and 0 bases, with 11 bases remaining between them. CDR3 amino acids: CASSRQGSSYEQYF. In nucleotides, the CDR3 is TGTGCCAGCAGCCGTCAAGGGAGCTCCTACGAGCAGTACTTC.

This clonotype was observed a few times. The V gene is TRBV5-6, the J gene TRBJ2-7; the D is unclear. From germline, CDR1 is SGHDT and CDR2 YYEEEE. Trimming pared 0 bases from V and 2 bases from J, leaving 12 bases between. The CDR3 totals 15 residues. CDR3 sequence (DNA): TGTGCCAGCAGCTTGGGAGAACTTAATCCCTACGAGCAGTACTTC. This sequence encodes CASSLGELNPYEQYF.

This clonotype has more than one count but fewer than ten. The CDR3 nucleotides are TGTGCCAGCAGTTTAGAAGGTCAGCCCCAGCATTTT. This translates into CASSLEGQPQHF. The chain uses TRBV12-3 or TRBV12-4 and TRBJ1-5; D gene unclear. Trimming left V 1 base short and J 6 bases short, with 4 bases between. The CDR3 length is 12 residues.

CDR3 sequence: CASSGRTTYEQYF. The CDR3 bases are TGTGCCAGCTCGGGGCGGACCACCTACGAGCAGTACTTC. The V and J genes are TRBV6-2 or TRBV6-3 and TRBJ2-7; D assignment may be TRBD1 or TRBD2 (5 bases each). CDR3 length: 13 amino acids. Germline-derived CDR1 and CDR2 are MNHEY and SVGEGT. The V end lost 8 bases, the J end lost 2 bases, and 13 bases lay between the germline ends.

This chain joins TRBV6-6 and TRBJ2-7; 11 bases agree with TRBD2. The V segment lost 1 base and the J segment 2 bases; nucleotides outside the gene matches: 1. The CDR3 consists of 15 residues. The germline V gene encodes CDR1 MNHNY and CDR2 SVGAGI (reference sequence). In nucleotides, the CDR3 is TGTGCCAGCAGTTACTTGACTAGCGGGGCCTACGAGCAGTACTTC. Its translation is CASSYLTSGAYEQYF.

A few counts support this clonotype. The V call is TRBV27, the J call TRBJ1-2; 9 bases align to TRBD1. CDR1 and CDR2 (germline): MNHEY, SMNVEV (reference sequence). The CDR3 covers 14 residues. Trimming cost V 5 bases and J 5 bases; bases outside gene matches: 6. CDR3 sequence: CASSEQGAYYGYTF. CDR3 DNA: TGTGCCAGCAGTGAACAGGGGGCTTATTATGGCTACACCTTC.

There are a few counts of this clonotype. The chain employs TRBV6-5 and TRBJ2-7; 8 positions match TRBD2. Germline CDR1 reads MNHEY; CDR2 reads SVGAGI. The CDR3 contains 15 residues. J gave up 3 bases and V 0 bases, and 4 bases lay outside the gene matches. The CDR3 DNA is TGTGCCAGCAGTTACTCTACTAGCGGACACTACGAGCAGTACTTC. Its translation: CASSYSTSGHYEQYF.

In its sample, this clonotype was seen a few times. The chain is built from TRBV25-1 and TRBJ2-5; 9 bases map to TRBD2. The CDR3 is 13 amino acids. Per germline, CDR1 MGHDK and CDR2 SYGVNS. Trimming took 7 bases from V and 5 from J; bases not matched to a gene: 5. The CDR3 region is CASKGGGAETQYF. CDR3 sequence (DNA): TGTGCCAGCAAGGGCGGGGGGGCGGAGACCCAGTACTTC.

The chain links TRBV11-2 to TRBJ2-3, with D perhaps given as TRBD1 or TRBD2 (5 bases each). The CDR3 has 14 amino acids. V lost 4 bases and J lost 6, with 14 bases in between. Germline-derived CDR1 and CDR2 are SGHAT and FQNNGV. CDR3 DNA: TGTGCCAGCAGCTCCCGATGGGGGTCCGATACGCAGTATTTT. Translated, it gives CASSSRWGSDTQYF.

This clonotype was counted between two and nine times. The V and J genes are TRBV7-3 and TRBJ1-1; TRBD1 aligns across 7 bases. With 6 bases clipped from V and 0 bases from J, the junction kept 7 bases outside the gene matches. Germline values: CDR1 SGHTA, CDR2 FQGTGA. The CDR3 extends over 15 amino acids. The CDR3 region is CASRIDGQVNTEAFF. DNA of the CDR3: TGTGCCAGCAGAATAGATGGACAGGTGAACACTGAAGCTTTCTTT.

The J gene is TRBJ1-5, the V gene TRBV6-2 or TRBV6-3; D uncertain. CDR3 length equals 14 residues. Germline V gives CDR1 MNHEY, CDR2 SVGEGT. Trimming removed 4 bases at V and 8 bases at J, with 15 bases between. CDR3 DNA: TGTGCCAGCAGTTCAGAGAGCGGAGGAAAGCCCCAGCATTTT. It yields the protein CASSSESGGKPQHF.